The 18 T cell receptor beta chains in this list originate from one sample, sequenced in a study of shared T cell receptors in the human thymus. TCRdb's copy holds only in-frame clones and misses some; the assay was immunoSEQ multiplex PCR. The profile shows more than 550,000 clones, 80% to 90% of them singletons. This sample also belongs to another study, concerning human thymus T cells.

The sequenced material came from thymocytes. The receptors were gathered from a girl in the first two years of life with a congenital heart defect.

The V gene is TRBV27, the J gene TRBJ1-1; no clear D gene. This CDR3 has 14 amino acids. The germline CDR1 and CDR2 sequences are MNHEY and SMNVEV (reference sequence). Trimming shortened V by 3 bases and J by 6 bases, and 14 bases separated the two germline ends. The CDR3 nucleotides are TGTGCCAGCAGTTTTGGAGGGCTACTCTCTGAAGCTTTCTTT. Its translation is CASSFGGLLSEAFF.

This chain's CDR3 is CASRPRGTKADTQYF. The CDR3 nucleotides read TGTGCCAGTCGCCCACGGGGGACCAAAGCAGATACGCAGTATTTT. V usage is TRBV19 and J usage is TRBJ2-3; TRBD2 might be the D (6 bases). The germline V gene has CDR1 LNHDA and CDR2 SQIVND (reference sequence). Deletions cut 8 bases from V and 4 bases from J, with 19 bases between. The CDR3 extends over 15 amino acids.

This clone was detected only once. The chain couples TRBV28 to TRBJ2-3, with D possibly matching TRBD1 (6 bases). With 6 bases removed from V and 2 bases from J, the gap between germline ends came to 18 bases. Germline lookup yields CDR1 MDHEN and CDR2 SYDVKM. The CDR3 loop spans 16 amino acids. CDR3 nucleotides: TGTGCCAGCAGATGGGGGCCCCCAGGTATCACAGATACGCAGTATTTT. Its translation is CASRWGPPGITDTQYF.

DNA of the CDR3: TGTGCCAGCAGCCCCGGGACAGCCACGTACGAGCAGTACTTC. Residues: CASSPGTATYEQYF. The rearrangement joins TRBV9 to TRBJ2-7, with TRBD1 matching over 7 bases. Germline CDR1 reads SGDLS; CDR2 reads YYNGEE. This CDR3 is built from 14 residues. With V trimmed by 4 bases and J by 4 bases, 8 bases remained unmatched.

This chain uses TRBV19 with TRBJ1-6; 7 nucleotides agree with TRBD1. The CDR3 sequence is 17 residues long. CDR1 and CDR2 (germline): LNHDA, SQIVND (reference sequence). V was pared by 7 bases and J by 1 base, with 10 bases of the junction left unmatched. CDR3 DNA: TGTGCCAGTAACCCCGAGCACAGGGGTTCCTATAATTCACCCCTCCACTTT. Translating gives CASNPEHRGSYNSPLHF. The variable domain in full, completed from reference TRBV19 and TRBJ1-6, reads DGGITQSPKYLFRKEGQNVTLSCEQNLNHDAMYWYRQDPGQGLRLIYYSQIVNDFQKGDIAEGYSVSREKKESFPLTVTSAQKNPTAFYLCASNPEHRGSYNSPLHFGNGTRLTVT.

V usage is TRBV14 and J usage is TRBJ2-1, with D possibly TRBD1 on 6 matching bases. Germline V gene data show CDR1 as SGHDN and CDR2 as FVKESK. Trimming removed 0 bases from V and 4 bases from J, with 13 bases in between. The CDR3 consists of 16 residues. The CDR3 loop is CASSQDRQARYNEQFF. The CDR3 DNA follows: TGTGCCAGCAGCCAAGACCGACAGGCCCGTTACAATGAGCAGTTCTTC.

The V call is TRBV5-8, the J call TRBJ2-1, with 11 bases fitting TRBD1. V lost 4 bases to trimming and J lost 7 bases; unmatched junction nucleotides: 10. Germline loops: CDR1 SGHTS, CDR2 YDEGEE. This CDR3 is 16 amino acids long. CDR3 amino acids: CASSKGDRGKGNEQFF. DNA of the CDR3: TGTGCCAGCAGCAAGGGGGACAGGGGGAAGGGGAATGAGCAGTTCTTC.

The chain is built from TRBV13 and TRBJ1-1, with D tentatively TRBD1 (5 bases). The CDR3 sequence is 14 residues long. Germline CDR1 is PRHDT and CDR2 is FYEKMQ (reference sequence). Trimming left V 4 bases short and J 1 base short, with 10 bases between. Here the CDR3 DNA reads TGTGCCAGCAGCTGCGGGGACCAGAACACTGAAGCTTTCTTT. Its translation: CASSCGDQNTEAFF.

This clone was seen a handful of times. The V call is TRBV30, the J call TRBJ1-2, with D perhaps TRBD1 (5 bases). Germline CDR1 reads GTSNPN; CDR2 reads SVGIG (reference sequence). Trimming took off 5 bases at V and 6 bases at J, with 13 bases between the two ends. This CDR3 is built from 12 residues. CDR3: CAWETDGDGYTF. The CDR3, as DNA: TGTGCCTGGGAGACAGACGGCGATGGCTACACCTTC.

As DNA, the CDR3 is TGTGCCAGCAGCGTAGTAAGGGGTGAAGCTTTCTTT. Its protein is CASSVVRGEAFF. This rearrangement joins TRBV9 to TRBJ1-1, with D tentatively TRBD1 (5 bases). The length of the CDR3 is 12 residues. Trimming shortened V by 0 bases and J by 7 bases, and 7 bases separated the two germline ends. The germline CDR1 and CDR2 sequences are SGDLS and YYNGEE. The full variable domain, its missing parts supplied by reference TRBV9 and TRBJ1-1, is DSGVTQTPKHLITATGQRVTLRCSPRSGDLSVYWYQQSLDQGLQFLIQYYNGEERAKGNILERFSAQQFPDLHSELNLSSLELGDSALYFCASSVVRGEAFFGQGTRLTVV.

The rearrangement links TRBV5-1 to TRBJ1-2; possible D gene TRBD1, 6 bases. The CDR3 covers 21 residues. V lost 1 base and J lost 0, with 28 bases in between. Germline CDR1 reads SGHRS; CDR2 reads YFSETQ. The CDR3 DNA sequence: TGCGCCAGCAGCTTGAGGCCTGGGTCCAGGGGATACGAGGGGCCTAACTATGGCTACACCTTC. Its protein is CASSLRPGSRGYEGPNYGYTF.

V is TRBV7-2 and J is TRBJ2-5; TRBD2 is a possible D gene (6 bases). V lost 2 bases and J lost 2, with 18 bases in between. Germline CDR1 SGHTA, CDR2 FQGNSA. The CDR3 is made up of 17 amino acids. The CDR3 nucleotides read TGTGCCAGCAGCTTACCCGGCGGTAGCGGACCACAAGAGACCCAGTACTTC. Translated, it gives CASSLPGGSGPQETQYF. Using reference TRBV7-2 and TRBJ2-5 for the parts outside the CDR3, the full variable domain is GAGVSQSPSNKVTEKGKDVELRCDPISGHTALYWYRQSLGQGLEFLIYFQGNSAPDKSGLPSDRFSAERTGGSVSTLTIQRTQQEDSAVYLCASSLPGGSGPQETQYFGPGTRLLVL.

The chain has TRBV2 and TRBJ2-1, with 9 bases fitting TRBD2. This CDR3 is built from 14 residues. V was clipped by 6 bases and J by 3 bases; unmatched bases: 3. The germline gives CDR1 SNHLY, CDR2 FYNNEI. The CDR3 sequence: CASRLAGLYNEQFF. CDR3 DNA sequence: TGTGCCAGCAGGCTAGCGGGACTCTACAATGAGCAGTTCTTC.

J is TRBJ1-1 and V is TRBV4-3; no reliable D call. Germline V gives CDR1 LGHNA, CDR2 YSLEER. This CDR3 has 16 residues. V lost 0 bases to trimming and J lost 0 bases, with 11 bases between them. The CDR3 loop reads CASSQESRVMNTEAFF. The CDR3 bases are TGCGCCAGCAGCCAAGAGTCTCGGGTGATGAACACTGAAGCTTTCTTT.

This chain links TRBV4-3 with TRBJ1-5; possible D gene TRBD1, 5 bases. The CDR3 runs to 17 residues. Germline CDR1 reads LGHNA; CDR2 reads YSLEER. The V end was cut by 1 base, the J end by 0 bases, with 13 bases between. CDR3 coding DNA: TGCGCCAGCAGCCAAGTACACAGGAGCCCTAGCAATCAGCCCCAGCATTTT. Protein product: CASSQVHRSPSNQPQHF.

This clone was counted a single time. This sequence joins TRBV2 and TRBJ2-5; D uncertain. Trimming stripped 7 bases from V and 5 bases from J, with 17 bases between. Germline CDR1 reads SNHLY; CDR2 reads FYNNEI. CDR3 size: 14 residues. The DNA for the CDR3 is TGTGCCAGCACAACCCCCCATGTCCGGGAGACCCAGTACTTC. Translated, it gives CASTTPHVRETQYF.

The chain recombines TRBV25-1 with TRBJ1-2, with a weak D call TRBD1 (5 bases). V lost 2 bases and J lost 4, with 14 bases in between. The CDR3 sequence is 15 residues long. Germline V gene data show CDR1 as MGHDK and CDR2 as SYGVNS. The chain's CDR3 is CASSESWQGPYGYTF. CDR3 in DNA: TGTGCCAGCAGTGAAAGTTGGCAGGGCCCCTATGGCTACACCTTC.

V usage is TRBV12-5 and J usage is TRBJ2-2; 9 bases match TRBD2. Trimming took 5 bases from V and 1 from J; bases not matched to a gene: 11. Germline V gene lookup returns CDR1 LGHNT and CDR2 FRNRAP. The CDR3 contains 18 residues. The CDR3 DNA sequence: TGTGCTAGTGGTAATACAAATACGCGGGGGGGGAACACCGGGGAGCTGTTTTTT. Translated, it gives CASGNTNTRGGNTGELFF.